Listed below are T cell receptor beta chains from one sample, sequenced in a study of blood T cells in healthy people across ages. TCRdb called the 5' RACE reads again in MiXCR, with one record for every CDR3 protein. This table holds over 700,000 distinct CDR3 sequences, 20% to 30% found once. This sample was also put to use in a study of T cells of mothers and their children.

Material for sequencing was blood. All receptors come from a boy younger than 18 in good health. Both conserved end residues are part of each CDR3.

TRBJ2-5,TRBV9,CASSVGLARGPGEQYF
TRBJ2-3,TRBV11-2,CASSLERESRPYTDTQYF
TRBJ2-5,TRBV14,CASSQLGKETQYF
TRBJ1-3,TRBV12-3/TRBV12-4,CASSLGSSGNTIYF
TRBJ2-5,TRBV15,CATSRSGQRETQYF
TRBJ2-7,TRBV13,CASSNREQSLSYEQYF
TRBJ2-5,TRBV20-1,CSAPGSHETQYF
TRBJ2-5,TRBV4-3,CASSQDLGGTMRETQYF
TRBJ1-1,TRBV6-5,CASSPEMNTEAFF
TRBJ1-4,TRBV27,CASSEGGEKLFF
TRBJ2-5,TRBV3-1,CASSLLGDSQETQYF
TRBJ2-5,TRBV27,CASSSLATSGTQYF
TRBJ2-3,TRBV28,CASSLTAGGTDTQYF
.,TRBV7-3,CASSSRDGFYEQYF
TRBJ1-2,TRBV7-9,CASSIDWGTPHYGYTF
TRBJ2-7,TRBV27,CASSWTSGPYEQYF
TRBJ2-2,TRBV7-3,CASSLGLAENTGELFF
TRBJ2-3,TRBV11-3,CASSFRTDTQYF
TRBJ2-1,TRBV27,CASSLTRINEQFF
TRBJ1-2,TRBV28,CASSLEIWGGYTF
TRBJ1-5,TRBV4-2,CASSQGSAGATISNQPQHF
TRBJ2-3,TRBV5-1,CASSPGDTIFTDTQYF
TRBJ2-7,TRBV6-5,CASRTGWAYEQYF
TRBJ2-3,TRBV2,CASRETSGRHTQYF
TRBJ1-5,TRBV2,CASSETESSLNQPQHF
TRBJ2-5,TRBV5-1,CASSFSGADQGTQYF
TRBJ2-7,TRBV3-1,CASSQVVDFSYEQYF
TRBJ1-4,TRBV21-1,CASSKDRTGSEKLFF
TRBJ2-3,TRBV14,CASSQGEQISTDTQYF
TRBJ1-2,TRBV4-3,CASSPRKGALDGYTF
TRBJ2-3,TRBV5-1,CASSLEGRELSTDTQYF
TRBJ2-5,TRBV5-1,CASSLSPGAGDQETQYF
TRBJ2-1,TRBV7-6,CASSLTPRLAGGVEQFF
TRBJ2-1,TRBV7-2,CASSPRAGYNEQFF
TRBJ1-1,TRBV7-9,CASSSAGRVWDTEAFF
TRBJ2-7,TRBV12-3/TRBV12-4,CASSIVSYEQYF
.,TRBV9,CASSVTGGWREYNEQFF
TRBJ2-7,TRBV7-9,CASSQTAGVLYEQYF
.,TRBV28,CASSLGTMNEQFF
TRBJ2-1,TRBV11-2,CASSFKNEQFF
.,TRBV5-1,CASQGTASYEQYF
TRBJ2-2,TRBV7-7,CASSLAGTAAAGELFF